A single sample is the source of the 29 T cell receptor beta chains below, sequenced in a study of OX40 agonist ivuxolimab in advanced cancers. The assay was immunoSEQ multiplex PCR, and TCRdb's table has in-frame clones only and misses some. The sample holds approximately 74,000 clones; about nine tenths are singletons and the top ten take approximately 0.3%. The sample in question was CD4+ or CD8+ T cells sorted from blood, obtained in a trial of the OX40 agonist ivuxolimab. These receptors originate from an adult with an advanced solid tumor such as melanoma, head and neck, liver or kidney cancer.

V is TRBV28 and J is TRBJ1-5; TRBD1 is a possible D gene (6 bases). CDR1 MDHEN and CDR2 SYDVKM come from the germline V gene. This CDR3 has 13 residues. Between the trimmed V and J ends, which lost 3 bases and 6 bases, there was a span of 9 bases. The CDR3 is CASSLDSLQPQHF. The CDR3 bases are TGTGCCAGCAGTTTGGACAGTCTTCAGCCCCAGCATTTT.

The chain combines TRBV4-1 with TRBJ2-7; TRBD1 might be the D (5 bases). Per germline, CDR1 MGHRA and CDR2 YSYEKL. V shed 0 bases and J shed 1 base, with 16 bases lying between them. The CDR3 loop spans 17 amino acids. CDR3 residues: CASSQDPPGPESYEQYF. In DNA, the CDR3 is TGCGCCAGCAGCCAAGATCCCCCAGGGCCGGAATCCTACGAGCAGTACTTC.

This chain links TRBV7-9 with TRBJ2-7, with 7 positions matching TRBD2. Trimming removed 0 bases from V and 0 bases from J; junction bases left unmatched: 2. CDR1 SEHNR and CDR2 FQNEAQ come from the germline V gene (reference sequence). CDR3 length: 15 residues. The CDR3 DNA is TGTGCCAGCAGCTTAGCGGGGGGGAACTCCTACGAGCAGTACTTC. It encodes CASSLAGGNSYEQYF.

J is TRBJ1-1 and V is TRBV5-1; 7 bases are a match to TRBD1. Per germline, CDR1 SGHRS and CDR2 YFSETQ. The ends lost 4 bases at V and 4 bases at J; junction bases unmatched: 10. This CDR3 spans 15 amino acids. The CDR3 loop reads CASSENTGAGTEAFF. Written as DNA, the CDR3 is TGCGCCAGCAGCGAAAACACAGGGGCTGGCACTGAAGCTTTCTTT. The entire variable domain, with the rest obtained from reference TRBV5-1 and TRBJ1-1, is as follows: KAGVTQTPRYLIKTRGQQVTLSCSPISGHRSVSWYQQTPGQGLQFLFEYFSETQRNKGNFPGRFSGRQFSNSRSEMNVSTLELGDSALYLCASSENTGAGTEAFFGQGTRLTVV.

The chain employs TRBV10-2 and TRBJ1-5; D is unresolved. The CDR3 sequence is 15 residues long. The germline V gene has CDR1 WSHSY and CDR2 SAAADI. Trimming took 2 bases from V and 1 from J, leaving 9 bases between them. The CDR3 DNA follows: TGCGCCAGCAGTGAGGACGGGAAAAGCAATCAGCCCCAGCATTTT. It yields the protein CASSEDGKSNQPQHF.

J is TRBJ1-1 and V is TRBV6-5; D unclear. The CDR3 has 10 residues. V was trimmed by 11 bases and J by 7 bases, leaving 11 bases between them. Looked up from germline, CDR1 is MNHEY and CDR2 is SVGAGI. The CDR3, as DNA: TGTGCCGTCATAGGGAGTGAAGCTTTCTTT. Translating it yields CAVIGSEAFF.

The rearrangement joins TRBV7-9 to TRBJ2-1; D unclear. The germline V and J ends were trimmed by 5 bases and 7 bases, with 27 bases remaining between them. The V gene's germline CDR1 is SEHNR and CDR2 FQNEAQ (reference sequence). The CDR3 sequence is 18 residues long. In DNA form, the CDR3 reads TGTGCCAGCAGCCAAGCCCTCAGCGCCACCCCCCAGGATAATGAGCAGTTCTTC. Its translation is CASSQALSATPQDNEQFF. The whole variable domain, remainder taken from reference TRBV7-9 and TRBJ2-1, is DTGVSQNPRHKITKRGQNVTFRCDPISEHNRLYWYRQTLGQGPEFLTYFQNEAQLEKSRLLSDRFSAERPKGSFSTLEIQRTEQGDSAMYLCASSQALSATPQDNEQFFGPGTRLTVL.

This clone showed up just a few times. The chain recombines TRBV19 with TRBJ1-2, with D uncertain. The CDR3 has 15 amino acids. Germline V gene sequence: CDR1 LNHDA, CDR2 SQIVND (reference sequence). V dropped 1 base and J dropped 3 bases, with 12 bases sitting between them. The CDR3 region has the DNA TGTGCCAGTAGTATAGCAGCCAGGCTCCACTATGGCTACACCTTC. It is translated as CASSIAARLHYGYTF.

The rearrangement uses TRBV25-1 and TRBJ2-3; D gene unclear. Germline V gene data show CDR1 as MGHDK and CDR2 as SYGVNS. CDR3 length: 14 residues. Trimming cost V 4 bases and J 2 bases, with 10 bases left between them. DNA for the CDR3: TGTGCCAGCAGTGGCAAGCAGATCACAGATACGCAGTATTTT. Translation: CASSGKQITDTQYF.

The chain links TRBV6-1 to TRBJ1-2; no clear D. This CDR3 is built from 12 residues. Germline CDR1 and CDR2: MNHNS and SASEGT. Between the trimmed V and J ends, which lost 9 bases and 8 bases, there was a span of 16 bases. CDR3 DNA sequence: TGTGCCAGTGTGGACGTAGGGTCCGGCTACACCTTC. Its protein product is CASVDVGSGYTF.

The chain uses TRBV5-1 and TRBJ2-3; D could derive from TRBD1 or TRBD2 (6 bases each). V dropped 5 bases and J dropped 0 bases, with 10 bases sitting between them. Germline V CDR1 and CDR2: SGHRS, YFSETQ. CDR3 length: 14 residues. The DNA for the CDR3 is TGCGCCAGCAGAACAGGGACTAGCACAGATACGCAGTATTTT. Protein product: CASRTGTSTDTQYF.

This sequence joins TRBV6-4 and TRBJ2-1; 15 nucleotides line up with TRBD2. With V trimmed by 4 bases and J by 0 bases, 10 bases remained unmatched. Germline CDR1 is MRHNA and CDR2 is SNTAGT. The CDR3 contains 20 residues. The CDR3 nucleotides read TGTGCCAGCAGTGGAGCGGCCGGGACTAGCGGGAGGAGCTCCTACAATGAGCAGTTCTTC. Its translation is CASSGAAGTSGRSSYNEQFF.

This chain uses TRBV7-2 with TRBJ2-1; TRBD2 aligns across 8 bases. The CDR3 loop spans 15 amino acids. The germline V gene encodes CDR1 SGHTA and CDR2 FQGNSA. With V trimmed by 2 bases and J by 8 bases, 8 bases remained unmatched. CDR3 residues: CASSLRGGRPHEQFF. In DNA form, the CDR3 reads TGTGCCAGCAGCTTACGGGGCGGGAGGCCCCATGAGCAGTTCTTC.

The genes are TRBV5-1 and TRBJ2-3; 10 bases line up with TRBD2. Looked up from germline, CDR1 is SGHRS and CDR2 is YFSETQ. V shed 3 bases, J shed 5 bases, and the junction held 6 bases outside the gene matches. CDR3 length: 15 residues. For the CDR3, the DNA is TGCGCCAGCAGCTCGAGAGCGGGAGGGGTAGATACGCAGTATTTT. Protein: CASSSRAGGVDTQYF.

This clone has only a few counts. The rearrangement links TRBV5-1 to TRBJ2-6; tentatively, D is TRBD1 (6 bases). This CDR3 region has 15 residues. Trimming took 0 bases from V and 4 from J, leaving 8 bases between them. Germline CDR1 SGHRS, CDR2 YFSETQ. CDR3 protein: CASSLGGRGANVLTF. The CDR3 nucleotides are TGCGCCAGCAGCTTGGGGGGGCGCGGGGCCAACGTCCTGACTTTC.

This clone was detected only once. The rearrangement links TRBV27 to TRBJ2-3, with 10 bases identical to TRBD1. The CDR3 loop spans 18 amino acids. The ends lost 5 bases at V and 2 bases at J; junction bases unmatched: 13. Germline V gene data show CDR1 as MNHEY and CDR2 as SMNVEV (reference sequence). The CDR3 loop reads CASSRQGALRQPTDTQYF. CDR3 bases: TGTGCCAGCAGTCGACAGGGGGCCTTGCGCCAACCCACAGATACGCAGTATTTT.

The gene calls are TRBV19 and TRBJ1-1; 12 nucleotides line up with TRBD1. Trimming removed 5 bases from V and 11 bases from J; junction bases left unmatched: 12. Germline CDR1 LNHDA, CDR2 SQIVND (reference sequence). The CDR3 has 15 residues. CDR3 coding DNA: TGTGCCAGTAGTGGAGCCCGGGACAGGGGGCTTCGTGCTTTCTTT. Translated: CASSGARDRGLRAFF.

The rearrangement links TRBV28 to TRBJ1-1; weak D call: TRBD1 (5 bases). V was cut by 6 bases and J by 0 bases, with 17 bases left in between. CDR1 is MDHEN, CDR2 SYDVKM, per germline. CDR3 length: 16 amino acids. CDR3 sequence (DNA): TGTGCCAGCAGCTCCGGGGCACCTTATTTGAACACTGAAGCTTTCTTT. Residues: CASSSGAPYLNTEAFF.

V usage is TRBV6-6 and J usage is TRBJ1-1, with 7 bases aligning to TRBD1. This CDR3 has 16 residues. The V gene end was trimmed by 2 bases and the J gene end by 1 base; junction bases not matched to a gene: 7. Looked up from germline, CDR1 is MNHNY and CDR2 is SVGAGI (reference sequence). The chain's CDR3 is CASSYGDSLGNTEAFF. DNA of the CDR3: TGTGCCAGCAGTTACGGGGACAGCTTGGGGAACACTGAAGCTTTCTTT.

V usage is TRBV7-6 and J usage is TRBJ1-2, with 9 nucleotides matching TRBD1. V shed 5 bases and J 9 bases; nucleotides not matched to a gene: 10. Germline CDR1 and CDR2: SGHVS and FNYEAQ. CDR3 size: 14 residues. CDR3 sequence reads: CASSAIRTGVSYTF. The CDR3 coding sequence is TGTGCCAGCAGCGCGATACGGACAGGGGTGAGCTACACCTTC.

The rearrangement uses TRBV7-3 and TRBJ2-6; weak D call: TRBD1 (5 bases). CDR1 and CDR2 (germline): SGHTA, FQGTGA. This CDR3 spans 18 amino acids. Trimming took 2 bases from V and 1 from J, leaving 15 bases between them. CDR3 loop: CASSLRPPTVSGANVLTF. In DNA, the CDR3 is TGTGCCAGCAGCTTACGACCCCCGACAGTGTCTGGGGCCAACGTCCTGACTTTC.

The rearrangement joins TRBV5-1 to TRBJ2-1; TRBD2 matches 12 bases. V lost 3 bases and J lost 6; bases outside the gene matches: 10. CDR3 length: 17 amino acids. Per germline, CDR1 SGHRS and CDR2 YFSETQ. The CDR3 DNA reads TGCGCCAGCAGCTCGCCAAGACTAGCGGGAGCATTCAATGAGCAGTTCTTC. This sequence encodes CASSSPRLAGAFNEQFF.

The chain couples TRBV27 to TRBJ2-5; D remains ambiguous. The CDR3 totals 11 residues. Trimming took off 4 bases at V and 5 bases at J, with 5 bases between the two ends. The germline V gene has CDR1 MNHEY and CDR2 SMNVEV (reference sequence). Written as DNA, the CDR3 is TGTGCCAGCAGTTACCGGGAGACCCAGTACTTC. Translation: CASSYRETQYF.

This chain uses TRBV2 with TRBJ1-6; D possibly corresponds to TRBD1 (5 bases). This CDR3 contains 14 residues. Trimming stripped 7 bases from V and 9 bases from J, with 16 bases between. CDR1 and CDR2 from the germline V gene are SNHLY and FYNNEI. CDR3 residues: CASKGARIGSPLHF. In DNA form, the CDR3 reads TGTGCCAGCAAAGGGGCGAGGATAGGTTCACCCCTCCACTTT.

This sequence joins TRBV14 and TRBJ2-3, with D possibly called TRBD1 or TRBD2 (5 bases each). Trimming left V 1 base short and J 6 bases short, with 11 bases between. Germline assignment: CDR1 SGHDN and CDR2 FVKESK. The CDR3 extends over 14 amino acids. DNA for the CDR3: TGTGCCAGCAGCCAAGGGGACCGTACGGATACGCAGTATTTT. Translating it yields CASSQGDRTDTQYF.

This sequence joins TRBV4-1 and TRBJ2-3; 12 nucleotides match TRBD2. The CDR3 has 17 amino acids. V lost 2 bases to trimming and J lost 3 bases; unmatched junction nucleotides: 6. Germline-derived CDR1 and CDR2 are MGHRA and YSYEKL. The CDR3 protein is CASSQPRTSGKTDTQYF. In nucleotides, the CDR3 is TGCGCCAGCAGCCAACCCAGGACTAGCGGGAAAACAGATACGCAGTATTTT.

In its sample, this clone was seen a few times. This chain links TRBV9 with TRBJ2-4; D is uncertain. The V gene lost 4 bases and the J gene lost 1 base, with 15 bases spanning the gap. Per germline, CDR1 SGDLS and CDR2 YYNGEE. This CDR3 has 16 residues. CDR3 in amino acids: CASSSQFEDAKNIQYF. The CDR3 DNA sequence: TGTGCCAGCAGCTCTCAATTTGAGGACGCCAAAAACATTCAGTACTTC.

The rearrangement uses TRBV7-3 and TRBJ1-6; TRBD1 aligns across 8 bases. This CDR3 comprises 15 residues. The V gene's germline CDR1 is SGHTA and CDR2 FQGTGA. V gave up 3 bases and J gave up 4 bases; unmatched junction bases: 2. The CDR3: CASSFDRGYNSPLHF. DNA of the CDR3: TGTGCCAGCAGCTTTGACAGGGGTTATAATTCACCCCTCCACTTT. Drawing the rest from reference TRBV7-3 and TRBJ1-6, the complete variable domain is GAGVSQTPSNKVTEKGKYVELRCDPISGHTALYWYRQSLGQGPEFLIYFQGTGAADDSGLPNDRFFAVRPEGSVSTLKIQRTERGDSAVYLCASSFDRGYNSPLHFGNGTRLTVT.

Worth noting for this clone: At one end, the junction sequence differs from germline, possibly due to a read error. The chain is built from TRBV5-1 and TRBJ1-2; D is unclear. The CDR3 is 15 amino acids. Germline V gene sequence: CDR1 SGHRS, CDR2 YFSETQ. The CDR3 sequence: CASSLSRGEVYGHTF. Here the CDR3 DNA reads TGCGCCAGCAGCTTGAGTCGGGGAGAGGTCTATGGCCACACCTTC.